The next 25 T cell receptor beta chains were all read from a single sample in a study of CD8+CD57+ T cells in acquired aplastic anemia. Investigators profiled TCR beta VDJ and CDR3 from genomic DNA template. TCRdb independently ran MiXCR on the reads; one entry per CDR3 protein. The sample shows around 150,000 distinct CDR3 sequences, roughly 45% of them seen only once. Sequenced material: sorted CD4+, CD8+, or CD8+CD57+ T cells (not recorded which) from PBMCs. These receptors originate from a human donor in good health.

This clonotype has a handful of counts. CDR3 nucleotide sequence: TGCAGCGTTAGGGGGATAAACTATGGCTACACCTTC. Protein sequence: CSVRGINYGYTF. V and J are TRBV29-1 and TRBJ1-2; possibly TRBD1 for D (6 bases). The CDR3 runs to 12 residues. V was cut by 5 bases and J by 2 bases, with 9 bases left in between. Germline values: CDR1 SQVTM, CDR2 ANQGSEA.

V gene TRBV29-1 combines with J gene TRBJ2-7; D is perhaps TRBD2 (5 bases). V was shortened by 4 bases and J by 3 bases, with 10 bases between the two germline ends. This CDR3 spans 12 amino acids. From germline, CDR1 is SQVTM and CDR2 ANQGSEA. CDR3 sequence reads: CSVVKGDYEQYF. The CDR3 DNA reads as TGCAGCGTTGTGAAGGGAGACTACGAGCAGTACTTC.

The V call is TRBV2, the J call TRBJ2-7, with D unresolved. The V gene's germline CDR1 is SNHLY and CDR2 FYNNEI. Trimming removed 4 bases at V and 0 bases at J, with 7 bases between. CDR3 length equals 13 residues. The CDR3 DNA sequence: TGTGCCAGCAGTGCACAAAGCTCCTACGAGCAGTACTTC. Translated, it gives CASSAQSSYEQYF. Using reference TRBV2 and TRBJ2-7 for the parts outside the CDR3, the full variable domain is EPEVTQTPSHQVTQMGQEVILRCVPISNHLYFYWYRQILGQKVEFLVSFYNNEISEKSEIFDDQFSVERPDGSNFTLKIRSTKLEDSAMYFCASSAQSSYEQYFGPGTRLTVT.

This clonotype was found once. A read error may produce the germline difference seen at one junction end. The chain carries TRBV25-1 and TRBJ2-3; D is ambiguous. The CDR3 spans 13 residues. Looked up from germline, CDR1 is MGHDK and CDR2 is SYGVNS. The CDR3 nucleotides read TGCGCCAGCAGTATCTCTAGCACAGATACGCAGTATTTT. This codes for CASSISSTDTQYF.

The rearrangement uses TRBV15 and TRBJ1-2; possible D gene TRBD1, 5 bases. The CDR3 totals 15 residues. Between the trimmed V and J ends, which lost 9 bases and 6 bases, there was a span of 23 bases. Germline CDR1 LNHNV, CDR2 YYDKDF (reference sequence). DNA for the CDR3: TGTGCCACTAGCTTGTTGGGGGTCAGAGGGGATGGCTACACCTTC. Translated: CATSLLGVRGDGYTF.

The chain links TRBV2 to TRBJ2-7, with a tentative D call TRBD1 (6 bases). Germline V gene sequence: CDR1 SNHLY, CDR2 FYNNEI. CDR3 size: 14 residues. Trimming took 3 bases from V and 5 from J, leaving 14 bases between them. The CDR3 nucleotides are TGTGCCAGCAGTGATATGGACAGATCAGACGAGCAGTACTTC. This sequence encodes CASSDMDRSDEQYF.

This chain connects TRBV7-9 to TRBJ2-7; TRBD1 might be the D (5 bases). Germline loops: CDR1 SEHNR, CDR2 FQNEAQ (reference sequence). Trimming cost V 4 bases and J 2 bases, with 12 bases left between them. The CDR3 runs to 14 residues. The CDR3 protein is CASSYDRSPYEQYF. The DNA of the CDR3 is TGTGCCAGCAGCTACGACAGATCTCCCTACGAGCAGTACTTC.

J is TRBJ2-1 and V is TRBV11-1; the match to TRBD1 covers 10 bases. V was clipped by 5 bases and J by 5 bases; unmatched bases: 6. Germline loops: CDR1 SGHAT, CDR2 FQDESV (reference sequence). The CDR3 covers 15 residues. The CDR3 loop reads CASSKRTGGNNEQFF. The CDR3 region has the DNA TGTGCCAGCAGCAAACGGACAGGGGGTAACAATGAGCAGTTCTTC.

The chain joins TRBV6-1 to TRBJ2-2; 9 positions agree with TRBD1. Germline V gene lookup returns CDR1 MNHNS and CDR2 SASEGT. The CDR3 runs 16 residues. V shed 7 bases, J shed 7 bases, and the junction held 13 bases outside the gene matches. This chain's CDR3 is CASTGLGTGLFGELFF. The DNA for the CDR3 is TGTGCCAGCACCGGACTAGGGACAGGGTTATTCGGGGAGCTGTTTTTT.

With regard to this clonotype: Possible read error: a much larger clone is one base away. The chain uses TRBV11-2 and TRBJ1-2; D gene uncertain. Germline lookup yields CDR1 SGHAT and CDR2 FQNNGV. The CDR3 is 15 amino acids. V shed 2 bases and J shed 5 bases, with 15 bases lying between them. The CDR3 coding sequence is TGTGCCAGCAGCTTAAACCCGGCGGGCCCTTATGGCTACACCTTC. Protein sequence: CASSLNPAGPYGYTF. Using reference TRBV11-2 and TRBJ1-2 for the parts outside the CDR3, the full variable domain is EAGVAQSPRYKIIEKRQSVAFWCNPISGHATLYWYQQILGQGPKLLIQFQNNGVVDDSQLPKDRFSAERLKGVDSTLKIQPAKLEDSAVYLCASSLNPAGPYGYTFGSGTRLTVV.

Worth noting for this clonotype: A much larger clone differs from this one at a single base, so this may be a read error. This chain links TRBV12-5 with TRBJ1-1, with D possibly TRBD1 on 5 matching bases. The V end was cut by 6 bases, the J end by 4 bases, with 12 bases between. The CDR3 is made up of 13 amino acids. Germline V CDR1 and CDR2: LGHNT, FRNRAP. The CDR3 region has the DNA TGTGCTAGTGGACCGAGACAGATCACTGAAGCTTTCTTT. As protein: CASGPRQITEAFF.

Comments on this clonotype: The junction departs from the called germline gene at one end, perhaps through a read error. The CDR3 sequence: CASSLDGLGQETQYF. The CDR3, as DNA: TGTGCTAGCAGCTTAGATGGACTGGGCCAAGAGACCCAGTACTTC. V gene TRBV7-7 combines with J gene TRBJ2-5; a possible D gene is TRBD2 (5 bases). The length of the CDR3 is 15 residues. Germline V gives CDR1 SSHAT, CDR2 FNYEAQ (reference sequence).

The rearrangement uses TRBV7-6 and TRBJ1-6; D not certain. Germline CDR1 is SGHVS and CDR2 is FNYEAQ. This CDR3 is 13 amino acids long. Trimming removed 6 bases from V and 2 bases from J, with 5 bases in between. CDR3 nucleotides: TGTGCCAGCAGGGGTGCCTATAATTCACCCCTCCACTTT. Protein product: CASRGAYNSPLHF.

The chain uses TRBV19 and TRBJ2-7, with 8 bases identical to TRBD2. Losses at the gene ends were 7 bases for V and 1 base for J; bases not matched to a gene: 9. CDR3 length: 15 residues. Germline CDR1 and CDR2: LNHDA and SQIVND (reference sequence). Here the CDR3 DNA reads TGTGCCAGTACCCGGGGGGGTGCGGGTTCCTACGAGCAGTACTTC. This gives the protein CASTRGGAGSYEQYF.

The V call is TRBV12-3 or TRBV12-4, the J call TRBJ2-1; 9 bases line up with TRBD2. The CDR3 is made up of 16 amino acids. The J segment lost 3 bases and the V segment lost 3 bases, leaving 6 bases of the junction unmatched. The CDR3 coding sequence is TGTGCCAGCAGTTTGAATAGCGGGGGTTTCTACAATGAGCAGTTCTTC. It codes for CASSLNSGGFYNEQFF.

The CDR3 DNA follows: TGTGCCAGCAGTGAACAGGGCGGTAAAGAGACCCAGTACTTC. This gives the protein CASSEQGGKETQYF. The V gene is TRBV2, the J gene TRBJ2-5, with D maybe TRBD1 (5 bases). V lost 2 bases, J lost 3 bases, and 10 bases lay in between. CDR1 is SNHLY, CDR2 FYNNEI, per germline. This CDR3 is built from 14 residues. The full variable domain, in which reference TRBV2 and TRBJ2-5 provide the parts outside the CDR3, is EPEVTQTPSHQVTQMGQEVILRCVPISNHLYFYWYRQILGQKVEFLVSFYNNEISEKSEIFDDQFSVERPDGSNFTLKIRSTKLEDSAMYFCASSEQGGKETQYFGPGTRLLVL.

This sequence joins TRBV7-9 and TRBJ2-7, with TRBD1 matching 8 bases. The ends lost 3 bases at V and 5 bases at J; junction bases unmatched: 6. The CDR3 loop spans 14 amino acids. Germline CDR1 reads SEHNR; CDR2 reads FQNEAQ (reference sequence). CDR3: CASSFGQGTDEQYF. DNA of the CDR3: TGTGCCAGCAGCTTCGGACAGGGTACCGACGAGCAGTACTTC. Supplemented by reference TRBV7-9 and TRBJ2-7, the full variable domain reads DTGVSQNPRHKITKRGQNVTFRCDPISEHNRLYWYRQTLGQGPEFLTYFQNEAQLEKSRLLSDRFSAERPKGSFSTLEIQRTEQGDSAMYLCASSFGQGTDEQYFGPGTRLTVT.

This clonotype has a count of ten or more. The chain recombines TRBV18 with TRBJ2-2; D remains ambiguous. This CDR3 spans 14 amino acids. V lost 6 bases and J 1 base, leaving 9 bases between the germline ends. Per germline, CDR1 KGHSH and CDR2 LQKENI. CDR3 in amino acids: CASSPAQNTGELFF. The CDR3 DNA reads as TGTGCCAGCTCTCCAGCGCAGAACACCGGGGAGCTGTTTTTT.

This clonotype came up once. A much larger clone sits a single nucleotide away, making a read error possible. The V and J genes are TRBV6-1 and TRBJ2-7; 8 bases map to TRBD2. CDR1 and CDR2 (germline): MNHNS, SASEGT. With V trimmed by 8 bases and J by 0 bases, 9 bases remained unmatched. CDR3 length: 15 residues. The CDR3 sequence is CASGPIAGNSYEQYF. The CDR3 DNA is TGTGCCAGCGGGCCGATAGCGGGGAACTCCTACGAGCAGTACTTC.

This clonotype appeared many times. The gene calls are TRBV13 and TRBJ1-6; D perhaps matches TRBD1 (6 bases). The CDR3 is 15 amino acids. Trimming took off 5 bases at V and 10 bases at J, with 18 bases between the two ends. Germline V gene data show CDR1 as PRHDT and CDR2 as FYEKMQ (reference sequence). In DNA form, the CDR3 reads TGTGCCAGCAGCGCCGCTAAGGGGGTGGGGTCACCCCTCCACTTT. This gives the protein CASSAAKGVGSPLHF.

Note on this clonotype: A much larger clone sits a single nucleotide away, making a read error possible. This sequence joins TRBV9 and TRBJ2-7; unclear D gene. Germline CDR1 is SGDLS and CDR2 is YYNGEE. This CDR3 spans 11 amino acids. The V gene lost 3 bases and the J gene lost 7 bases, with 8 bases spanning the gap. The CDR3 DNA reads TGTGCCAGCAGCGCCCACAATGAGCAGTACTTC. Translating it yields CASSAHNEQYF.

This chain connects TRBV25-1 to TRBJ2-1; D is perhaps TRBD2 (5 bases). The CDR3 runs 13 residues. Germline V gene lookup returns CDR1 MGHDK and CDR2 SYGVNS. Trimming removed 6 bases from V and 7 bases from J, with 13 bases in between. CDR3 coding DNA: TGTGCCAGCAGCGTAGCTACGGGGAATGAGCAGTTCTTC. It translates to CASSVATGNEQFF.

The chain has TRBV19 and TRBJ1-2, with a possible D match to TRBD1 (6 bases). V gave up 5 bases and J gave up 2 bases, with 9 bases separating them. The CDR3 is made up of 13 amino acids. Germline V gives CDR1 LNHDA, CDR2 SQIVND (reference sequence). CDR3 DNA: TGTGCCAGTAGTTCAGGGGACAACTATGGCTACACCTTC. Translated, it gives CASSSGDNYGYTF.

The chain links TRBV9 to TRBJ1-6, with 11 bases lining up with TRBD1. Germline loops: CDR1 SGDLS, CDR2 YYNGEE. With 2 bases clipped from V and 10 bases from J, the junction kept 5 bases outside the gene matches. This CDR3 has 15 amino acids. Written as DNA, the CDR3 is TGTGCCAGCAGCGTTGGGACAGGGGGAAGGTCACCCCTCCACTTT. Its protein is CASSVGTGGRSPLHF.

The V gene is TRBV7-3, the J gene TRBJ2-3; no clear D gene. The CDR3 has 13 amino acids. V shed 5 bases and J shed 0 bases, with 6 bases lying between them. Per the germline V gene, CDR1 is SGHTA and CDR2 is FQGTGA. Here the CDR3 reads CASSPGSTDTQYF. The DNA of the CDR3 is TGTGCCAGCAGCCCAGGCAGCACAGATACGCAGTATTTT.